These 9 T cell receptor beta chains were sequenced from one sample in a study of T-cell memory formation after mild COVID-19. TCRdb re-called the 5' RACE reads through MiXCR, storing one row per CDR3 protein. The sample contains roughly 130,000 distinct CDR3 sequences, about 18% of which appear only once. Sequencing was performed on PBMCs or a T cell subset sorted from them (not recorded which). The receptors originated from a young man who had mild COVID-19 (a few samples of this study predate the infection). Cell type and time point are not known.

The chain recombines TRBV7-2 with TRBJ1-1; D not resolved. Germline-derived CDR1 and CDR2 are SGHTA and FQGNSA. Trimming removed 5 bases from V and 4 bases from J, with 17 bases in between. The CDR3 totals 15 residues. CDR3 in amino acids: CASSGRARHGTEAFF. The CDR3 coding sequence is TGTGCCAGCAGCGGCCGGGCCAGACATGGCACTGAAGCTTTCTTT.

The rearrangement joins TRBV3-1 to TRBJ2-3; 9 nucleotides match TRBD2. Germline trimming cut 2 bases from V and 4 bases from J; bases unmatched to any gene: 7. The CDR3 spans 16 residues. CDR1 is LGHDT, CDR2 YNNKEL, per germline (reference sequence). The CDR3 DNA is TGTGCCAGCAGCCAATTAGCGGGGGCCCCGTCAGATACGCAGTATTTT. This encodes CASSQLAGAPSDTQYF.

The chain couples TRBV6-5 to TRBJ1-5; 9 bases line up with TRBD1. V shed 8 bases and J 6 bases; nucleotides not matched to a gene: 5. This CDR3 contains 13 residues. CDR1 is MNHEY, CDR2 SVGAGI, per germline. This CDR3 is CASRDREGQPQHF. CDR3 nucleotide sequence: TGTGCCAGCCGGGACAGGGAAGGTCAGCCCCAGCATTTT.

The DNA of the CDR3 is TGTGCCAGCAGCTTAGAAGTAGATACGCAGTATTTT. It is translated as CASSLEVDTQYF. V is TRBV7-9 and J is TRBJ2-3, with no clear D. The CDR3 runs 12 residues. Trimming shortened V by 1 base and J by 5 bases, and 4 bases separated the two germline ends. CDR1 is SEHNR and CDR2 is FQNEAQ in the germline V gene (reference sequence). Using reference TRBV7-9 and TRBJ2-3 for the parts outside the CDR3, the full variable domain is DTGVSQNPRHKITKRGQNVTFRCDPISEHNRLYWYRQTLGQGPEFLTYFQNEAQLEKSRLLSDRFSAERPKGSFSTLEIQRTEQGDSAMYLCASSLEVDTQYFGPGTRLTVL.

This clonotype was seen many times. This sequence joins TRBV5-1 and TRBJ2-2; unclear D gene. V was pared by 1 base and J by 5 bases, with 6 bases between. The CDR3 covers 13 residues. Germline values: CDR1 SGHRS, CDR2 YFSETQ. The CDR3 coding sequence is TGCGCCAGCAGCTTGCGGTTTACCGGGGAGCTGTTTTTT. The encoded protein is CASSLRFTGELFF.

V gene TRBV6-2 or TRBV6-3 combines with J gene TRBJ2-7; a weak D match, TRBD2 (6 bases). This CDR3 contains 14 residues. The germline CDR1 and CDR2 sequences are MNHEY and SVGEGT. The germline V and J ends were trimmed by 7 bases and 3 bases, with 16 bases remaining between them. The CDR3: CASKGGPGLYEQYV. The CDR3 DNA sequence: TGTGCCAGCAAGGGTGGGCCGGGACTCTACGAGCAGTACGTC.

This clonotype was counted only a few times. V and J are TRBV4-3 and TRBJ1-5, with 9 bases identical to TRBD1. With 4 bases clipped from V and 7 bases from J, the junction kept 8 bases outside the gene matches. The germline CDR1 and CDR2 sequences are LGHNA and YSLEER. The CDR3 sequence is 15 residues long. The CDR3 loop is CASSRPTGGRQPQHF. CDR3 DNA: TGCGCCAGCAGCCGACCGACAGGGGGACGCCAGCCCCAGCATTTT.

The chain employs TRBV10-2 and TRBJ2-7; D is perhaps TRBD1 or TRBD2 (5 bases each). V lost 6 bases, J lost 1 base, and 10 bases lay in between. This CDR3 comprises 13 residues. Looked up from germline, CDR1 is WSHSY and CDR2 is SAAADI. CDR3: CASRKGRSYEQYV. The CDR3 nucleotides are TGCGCCAGCAGGAAGGGGAGATCCTACGAGCAGTACGTC.

This clonotype has only a few counts. This chain joins TRBV20-1 and TRBJ2-3; 10 positions match TRBD2. Germline assignment: CDR1 DFQATT and CDR2 SNEGSKA (reference sequence). V lost 6 bases and J lost 2; bases outside the gene matches: 8. CDR3 length: 15 residues. Written as DNA, the CDR3 is TGCAGTGCCGCTACTAGCGGGGATCACACAGATACGCAGTATTTT. Protein product: CSAATSGDHTDTQYF.